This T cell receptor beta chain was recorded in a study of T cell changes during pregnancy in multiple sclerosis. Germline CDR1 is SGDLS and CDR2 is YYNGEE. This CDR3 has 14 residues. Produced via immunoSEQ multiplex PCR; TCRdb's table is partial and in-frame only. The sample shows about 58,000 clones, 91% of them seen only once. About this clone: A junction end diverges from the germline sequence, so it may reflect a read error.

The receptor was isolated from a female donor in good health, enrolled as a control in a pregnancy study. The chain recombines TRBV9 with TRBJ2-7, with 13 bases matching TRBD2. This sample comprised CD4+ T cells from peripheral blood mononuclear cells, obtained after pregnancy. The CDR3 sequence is CASSAGTSGVSQHF. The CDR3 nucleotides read TGTGCCAGCAGCGCCGGGACTAGCGGGGTTTCGCAACACTTC.